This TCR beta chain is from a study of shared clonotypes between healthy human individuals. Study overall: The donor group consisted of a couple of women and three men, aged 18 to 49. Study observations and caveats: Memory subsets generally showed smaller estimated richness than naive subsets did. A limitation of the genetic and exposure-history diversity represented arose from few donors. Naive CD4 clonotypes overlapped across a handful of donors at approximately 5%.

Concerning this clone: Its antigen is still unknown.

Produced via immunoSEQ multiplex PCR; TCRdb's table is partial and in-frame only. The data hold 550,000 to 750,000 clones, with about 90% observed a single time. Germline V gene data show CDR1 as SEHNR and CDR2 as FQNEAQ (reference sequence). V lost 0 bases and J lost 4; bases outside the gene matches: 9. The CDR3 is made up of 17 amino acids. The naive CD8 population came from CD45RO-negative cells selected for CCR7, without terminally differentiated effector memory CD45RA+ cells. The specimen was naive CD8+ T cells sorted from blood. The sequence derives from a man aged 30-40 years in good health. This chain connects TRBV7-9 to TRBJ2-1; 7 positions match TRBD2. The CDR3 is CASSLASLGEGYNEQFF. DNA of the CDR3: TGTGCCAGCAGCTTAGCCTCCCTGGGGGAGGGGTACAATGAGCAGTTCTTC.